A selection of T cell receptor beta chains follows, all from one sample in a study of graft-versus-host responses after intestinal transplantation. The assay was immunoSEQ multiplex PCR, and TCRdb's table has in-frame clones only and misses some. This table has some 120,000 clones, around nine tenths appearing once. For these TCRs, the target antigens are not known. The sample was unstimulated CD4+ T cells sorted from spleen or lymph node cells, taken before intestinal transplant. The receptors here all came from a human donor who received an intestinal transplant. The CDR3 runs from the conserved cysteine through the conserved F or W. D genes are given only for firm matches.

j_gene	d_gene	v_gene	CDR3aa
TRBJ2-1	NA	TRBV28	CASSTRGNEQFF
TRBJ1-1	NA	TRBV5-1	CASSSSGTRGTEAFF
TRBJ1-1	NA	TRBV9	CASSVVQNTEAFF
TRBJ2-3	TRBD1	TRBV6-1	CASRGQGRDTQYF
TRBJ1-1	NA	TRBV6-1	CASSARQAVGNTEAFF
TRBJ2-5	NA	TRBV18	CASSPWEAGTETQYF
TRBJ1-5	NA	TRBV6-1	CASSSTWTSYQPQHF
TRBJ2-5	TRBD2	TRBV29-1	CSVAPGGETQYF
TRBJ1-2	NA	TRBV9	CASSVEQGYGYTF
TRBJ1-2	NA	TRBV7-2	CASSLDPLRDYGYTF
TRBJ1-4	TRBD1	TRBV28	CASRRPGQAGKEKLFF
TRBJ2-2	TRBD2	TRBV5-1	CASRWRAGSGELFF
TRBJ1-1	NA	TRBV5-1	CASSGRVGRDTEAFF
TRBJ2-3	NA	TRBV5-1	CASSLEGTSRQYF
TRBJ1-2	NA	TRBV2	CASSIAYTKRQDNYGYTF
TRBJ1-1	NA	TRBV10-3	CAISDPHTGRNTEAFF
TRBJ1-2	TRBD1	TRBV30	CAWSVRGQGYGYTF
TRBJ2-5	NA	TRBV2	CASSEGQVTQYF
TRBJ1-1	NA	TRBV5-1	CASSTGSRLRMNTEAFF
TRBJ2-2	NA	TRBV6-5	CASSRGAGTGELFF
TRBJ2-2	NA	TRBV4-1	CASSQAVVAHTGELFF
TRBJ2-1	TRBD2	TRBV6-1	CATSVLAGGLVNEQFF
TRBJ2-7	NA	TRBV18	CASSPPSSYEQYF
TRBJ2-7	TRBD2	TRBV6-1	CASSEVGQASGSRAQYF
TRBJ2-1	TRBD1	TRBV4-3	CASSQEGGTGNYNEQFF
TRBJ2-7	NA	TRBV5-1	CASSLAGDTYYEQYF
TRBJ2-7	NA	TRBV4-2	CASSQVFVTSSYEQYF
NA	TRBD1	TRBV11-3	CASSHGWRQGYEQYF
TRBJ2-1	NA	TRBV7-3	CASSIGISGYNEQFF
TRBJ2-7	TRBD1	TRBV5-4	CASSPVGGTGIYEQYF
TRBJ1-2	NA	TRBV19	CASTELPGVRNYGYTF